This passage covers 13 T cell receptor beta chains from one sample sequenced in a study of blood T cell repertoires in COVID-19. Assay: immunoSEQ multiplex PCR; the TCRdb copy retains only in-frame clones and omits some. This sample has over 200,000 clones, with about nine tenths found just once. Sequenced input: peripheral blood. These TCRs come from an older woman with acute or convalescent COVID-19.

The genes are TRBV5-4 and TRBJ2-6; 8 bases fit TRBD1. J gave up 0 bases and V 1 base, and 3 bases lay outside the gene matches. The CDR3 has 17 residues. Germline V gene data show CDR1 as SGHNT and CDR2 as YYREEE (reference sequence). This chain's CDR3 is CASSLWTGYSGANVLTF. In DNA, the CDR3 is TGTGCCAGCAGCTTGTGGACAGGGTACTCTGGGGCCAACGTCCTGACTTTC. Full variable domain (rest looked up from reference TRBV5-4 and TRBJ2-6): ETGVTQSPTHLIKTRGQQVTLRCSSQSGHNTVSWYQQALGQGPQFIFQYYREEENGRGNFPPRFSGLQFPNYSSELNVNALELDDSALYLCASSLWTGYSGANVLTFGAGSRLTVL.

The chain employs TRBV2 and TRBJ1-2, with D uncertain. Germline V gene lookup returns CDR1 SNHLY and CDR2 FYNNEI. The CDR3 contains 11 residues. The V and J ends lost 7 bases and 5 bases respectively, with 8 bases between them. The chain's CDR3 is CASKREYGYTF. Here the CDR3 DNA reads TGTGCCAGCAAGAGGGAGTATGGCTACACCTTC.

This clone was seen only once. V and J are TRBV7-9 and TRBJ2-3; 8 bases match TRBD2. The V segment lost 0 bases and the J segment 4 bases; nucleotides outside the gene matches: 3. This CDR3 has 15 residues. The germline gives CDR1 SEHNR, CDR2 FQNEAQ (reference sequence). The CDR3 DNA sequence: TGTGCCAGCAGCTTAGCGCGGGGGGTCGCAGATACGCAGTATTTT. This translates into CASSLARGVADTQYF.

The rearrangement joins TRBV7-2 to TRBJ2-5, with 15 bases lining up with TRBD2. Germline CDR1 is SGHTA and CDR2 is FQGNSA. The CDR3 is 16 residues long. Trimming removed 4 bases from V and 6 bases from J; junction bases left unmatched: 6. The CDR3 loop is CASSSPGTSGRKTQYF. CDR3 in DNA: TGTGCCAGCAGCTCCCCCGGGACTAGCGGGAGGAAGACCCAGTACTTC.

This clone was seen just once. The rearrangement uses TRBV5-4 and TRBJ2-3; D might be TRBD2 (5 bases). The CDR3 is 15 amino acids. Trimming cost V 5 bases and J 1 base, with 14 bases left between them. CDR1 is SGHNT, CDR2 YYREEE, per germline (reference sequence). The CDR3 spells CASRRAGKGTDTQYF. CDR3 DNA: TGTGCCAGCAGACGGGCCGGGAAAGGCACAGATACGCAGTATTTT.

CDR3 DNA sequence: TGTGCCAGCCGGGCCCAGGGGAACACTGAAGCTTTCTTT. Protein: CASRAQGNTEAFF. The chain is built from TRBV27 and TRBJ1-1, with a possible D match to TRBD1 (5 bases). There are 13 residues in the CDR3. V dropped 8 bases and J dropped 1 base, with 11 bases sitting between them. Germline loops: CDR1 MNHEY, CDR2 SMNVEV (reference sequence).

A single count supports this clone. This chain joins TRBV30 and TRBJ2-7, with D unresolved. CDR1 and CDR2 from the germline V gene are GTSNPN and SVGIG (reference sequence). This CDR3 is 11 amino acids long. The V end lost 1 base, the J end lost 3 bases, and 4 bases lay between the germline ends. The CDR3 DNA sequence: TGTGCCTGGAGTGACAGCTACGAGCAGTACTTC. Translated, it gives CAWSDSYEQYF.

CDR3 in amino acids: CASSFGRATEAFF. CDR3 sequence (DNA): TGTGCCAGCAGTTTCGGCAGGGCCACTGAAGCTTTCTTT. This chain connects TRBV27 to TRBJ1-1; the D gene is possibly TRBD1 (5 bases). Germline V CDR1 and CDR2: MNHEY, SMNVEV (reference sequence). CDR3 length equals 13 residues. V lost 3 bases, J lost 4 bases, and 9 bases lay in between.

The rearrangement uses TRBV30 and TRBJ2-7, with 9 bases matching TRBD2. Trimming cost V 5 bases and J 2 bases; bases outside gene matches: 7. Germline CDR1 is GTSNPN and CDR2 is SVGIG (reference sequence). The CDR3 spans 14 residues. The CDR3, as DNA: TGTGCCTGGCGCGGGGGGGGGACAGCCTACGAGCAGTACTTC. This sequence encodes CAWRGGGTAYEQYF. The full variable domain, completed using reference TRBV30 and TRBJ2-7, is SQTIHQWPATLVQPVGSPLSLECTVEGTSNPNLYWYRQAAGRGLQLLFYSVGIGQISSEVPQNLSASRPQDRQFILSSKKLLLSDSGFYLCAWRGGGTAYEQYFGPGTRLTVT.

This clone was counted a single time. The V gene is TRBV19, the J gene TRBJ2-1, with 13 bases fitting TRBD2. The CDR3 consists of 14 residues. Germline trimming cut 7 bases from V and 15 bases from J; bases unmatched to any gene: 12. Germline CDR1 is LNHDA and CDR2 is SQIVND (reference sequence). This CDR3 is CASTKTSGGATRFF. CDR3 DNA: TGTGCCAGTACGAAAACTAGCGGGGGGGCCACTCGGTTCTTC.

This rearrangement joins TRBV6-5 to TRBJ2-7, with 8 bases identical to TRBD1. This CDR3 is built from 13 residues. CDR1 is MNHEY and CDR2 is SVGAGI in the germline V gene. V shed 7 bases, J shed 2 bases, and the junction held 4 bases outside the gene matches. DNA of the CDR3: TGTGCCAGCACCGACAGGGGCACCTACGAGCAGTACTTC. This gives the protein CASTDRGTYEQYF.

The genes are TRBV3-1 (or the pseudogene TRBV3-2) and TRBJ2-1, with TRBD2 identical over 13 bases. Germline V gives CDR1 LGHDT, CDR2 YNNKEL (reference sequence). The CDR3 runs 15 residues. V shed 5 bases and J 9 bases; nucleotides not matched to a gene: 7. The CDR3: CASSKRLAGGGEQFF. In DNA, the CDR3 is TGTGCCAGCAGCAAAAGACTAGCGGGGGGCGGTGAGCAGTTCTTC.

V usage is TRBV11-2 and J usage is TRBJ2-5; a possible D gene is TRBD2 (6 bases). V lost 1 base to trimming and J lost 1 base, with 10 bases between them. CDR3 size: 15 residues. Germline values: CDR1 SGHAT, CDR2 FQNNGV. CDR3 amino acids: CASSLGAGFQETQYF. The CDR3 nucleotides are TGTGCCAGCAGCTTAGGGGCGGGATTCCAAGAGACCCAGTACTTC. Full variable domain (outside the CDR3, taken from reference TRBV11-2 and TRBJ2-5): EAGVAQSPRYKIIEKRQSVAFWCNPISGHATLYWYQQILGQGPKLLIQFQNNGVVDDSQLPKDRFSAERLKGVDSTLKIQPAKLEDSAVYLCASSLGAGFQETQYFGPGTRLLVL.